The TCR beta chain described here comes from a study of blood T cell repertoires in COVID-19. Study in general: Researchers got acute and convalescent COVID-19 samples from the United States, Italy and Spain.

TCRdb keeps only in-frame clones here, not all; method: immunoSEQ multiplex PCR. The sample has some 67,000 clones, 75% to 85% seen once. The clonotype originates from a woman aged 60-75 years with acute or convalescent COVID-19. Source material: peripheral blood.

This CDR3 reads CAIGHPGELFF. DNA of the CDR3: TGTGCCATCGGACATCCCGGGGAGCTGTTTTTT. The chain has TRBV6-5 and TRBJ2-2; a possible D gene is TRBD1 (5 bases). The V end was cut by 10 bases, the J end by 6 bases, with 9 bases between. The CDR3 is 11 amino acids. CDR1 MNHEY and CDR2 SVGAGI come from the germline V gene.